One T cell receptor (beta chain) is described in this entry. Its antigen is undetermined. The entry originates in a study of Ad26.COV2.S vaccination and SARS-CoV-2 variants. The study, taken as a whole, reports: Reported post-vaccination CD8+ and CD4+ T cell responses to spike showed substantial breadth. Placebo recipients showed lower spike-specific TCR breadth than vaccinees.

Profiled with immunoSEQ multiplex PCR; TCRdb holds only in-frame clones, not every one. The sample has roughly 510,000 clones, about 83% seen once. Treatment here: about 20 received Ad26.COV2.S at low or high dose, single or two shots; about 5 received placebo; per-sample allocation not given. Sampling was performed 63 days after the first vaccine or placebo injection. An Ad26 vector expressing Wuhan-strain SARS-CoV-2 spike served as the vaccine. The TCR sequence derives from a person between 18 and 65 years old who received the Ad26.COV2.S COVID-19 vaccine or a placebo. Source: peripheral blood, taken in a trial of Ad26.COV2.S vaccine versus placebo.

The CDR3 reads CASSVGGAASSYNEQFF. CDR3 sequence (DNA): TGTGCCAGCAGCGTAGGAGGCGCGGCTAGTTCCTACAATGAGCAGTTCTTC. This chain uses TRBV9 with TRBJ2-1, with D unclear. The germline CDR1 and CDR2 sequences are SGDLS and YYNGEE. V gave up 0 bases and J gave up 1 base, with 14 bases separating them. The CDR3 sequence is 17 residues long.